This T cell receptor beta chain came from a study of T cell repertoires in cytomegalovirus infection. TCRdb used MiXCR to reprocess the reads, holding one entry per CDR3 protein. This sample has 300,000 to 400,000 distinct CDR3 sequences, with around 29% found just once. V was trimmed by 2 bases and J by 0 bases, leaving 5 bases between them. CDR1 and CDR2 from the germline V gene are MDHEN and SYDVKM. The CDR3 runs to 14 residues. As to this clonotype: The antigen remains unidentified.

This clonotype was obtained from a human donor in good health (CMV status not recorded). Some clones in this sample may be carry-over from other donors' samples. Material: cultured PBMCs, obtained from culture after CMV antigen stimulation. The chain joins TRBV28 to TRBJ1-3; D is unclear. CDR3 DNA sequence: TGTGCCAGCAGTTTACCTCACTCTGGAAACACCATATATTTT. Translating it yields CASSLPHSGNTIYF.